These 12 T cell receptor beta chains came from one sample sequenced in a study of cytomegalovirus exposure and HLA in healthy donors. The PCR used 60 Vbeta and 13 Jbeta primers. Profiling relied on immunoSEQ multiplex PCR, and the TCRdb table lists in-frame clones only, not all of them. The sample includes some 150,000 clones, roughly 84% of them seen just once. Sequenced material: PBMCs. Receptors were obtained from a male donor in good health and CMV-seronegative.

J is TRBJ2-1 and V is TRBV19; 9 positions match TRBD1. V was clipped by 6 bases and J by 1 base; unmatched bases: 4. The CDR3 sequence is 15 residues long. Germline-derived CDR1 and CDR2 are LNHDA and SQIVND (reference sequence). The CDR3 loop reads CASRPGQGSYNEQFF. The DNA for the CDR3 is TGTGCCAGTAGACCGGGACAGGGTTCCTACAATGAGCAGTTCTTC.

The genes are TRBV19 and TRBJ2-1, with TRBD2 matching 9 bases. Germline values: CDR1 LNHDA, CDR2 SQIVND (reference sequence). V was clipped by 6 bases and J by 4 bases; unmatched bases: 7. The CDR3 runs 15 residues. The CDR3: CASRPGTSSYNEQFF. CDR3 in DNA: TGTGCCAGTAGGCCCGGGACTAGCTCATACAATGAGCAGTTCTTC. The variable domain in full, with the rest retrieved from reference TRBV19 and TRBJ2-1, is DGGITQSPKYLFRKEGQNVTLSCEQNLNHDAMYWYRQDPGQGLRLIYYSQIVNDFQKGDIAEGYSVSREKKESFPLTVTSAQKNPTAFYLCASRPGTSSYNEQFFGPGTRLTVL.

This clone was counted a single time. Here the CDR3 DNA reads TGTGCCAGCAGCCCAAAAGAGACCCAGTACTTC. Translation: CASSPKETQYF. This chain uses TRBV7-2 with TRBJ2-5; D gene uncertain. CDR1 is SGHTA and CDR2 is FQGNSA in the germline V gene. The CDR3 has 11 amino acids. Trimming removed 5 bases from V and 3 bases from J, with 4 bases in between.

The rearrangement joins TRBV21-1 to TRBJ1-5; TRBD1, the table's D call, lacks a check against the DNA. TRBV21-1 is deemed a pseudogene. CDR3 length: 17 residues. DNA of the CDR3: TGTGCCAGCAGCAAGGGACAGGGCCCGGGTCTCAATCAGCCCCAGCATTTT. Translating it yields CASSKGQGPGLNQPQHF.

The rearrangement links TRBV6-1 to TRBJ2-2; no firm D call. CDR3 length: 13 residues. Germline assignment: CDR1 MNHNS and CDR2 SASEGT. The germline V and J ends were trimmed by 5 bases and 4 bases, with 8 bases remaining between them. The CDR3 sequence: CASSSGSTGELFF. The CDR3 DNA follows: TGTGCCAGCAGTTCAGGATCCACCGGGGAGCTGTTTTTT.

The CDR3 loop reads CASSLGSNQPQHF. CDR3 DNA: TGTGCCAGCAGCCTAGGTAGCAATCAGCCCCAGCATTTT. The chain links TRBV6-5 to TRBJ1-5; D unclear. V was trimmed by 6 bases and J by 0 bases, leaving 6 bases between them. CDR1 and CDR2 from the germline V gene are MNHEY and SVGAGI. This CDR3 is built from 13 residues.

This clone was picked up one time. This chain joins TRBV5-1 and TRBJ2-3; tentatively, D is TRBD1 (6 bases). This CDR3 spans 17 amino acids. Trimming pared 4 bases from V and 0 bases from J, leaving 18 bases between. Per the germline V gene, CDR1 is SGHRS and CDR2 is YFSETQ. CDR3: CASSKDPWTDSTDTQYF. CDR3 sequence (DNA): TGCGCCAGCAGCAAGGACCCCTGGACAGACAGCACAGATACGCAGTATTTT.

This chain connects TRBV28 to TRBJ2-6; D gene uncertain. The CDR3 is 14 residues long. With 3 bases removed from V and 1 base from J, the gap between germline ends came to 4 bases. CDR1 and CDR2 (germline): MDHEN, SYDVKM. The CDR3 loop reads CASSFVSGANVLTF. CDR3 bases: TGTGCCAGCAGTTTCGTTTCTGGGGCCAACGTCCTGACTTTC.

The rearrangement uses TRBV29-1 and TRBJ2-7, with 10 bases identical to TRBD1. The junction had 8 bases not matched to a gene; V was cut back by 7 bases and J by 5 bases. The CDR3 runs 13 residues. CDR1 and CDR2 (germline): SQVTM, ANQGSEA. The CDR3 reads CSGPGQGYHEQYF. The DNA for the CDR3 is TGCAGCGGGCCGGGACAGGGGTACCACGAGCAGTACTTC.

V gene TRBV9 combines with J gene TRBJ2-3, with TRBD1 as a possible D gene (5 bases). This CDR3 contains 14 residues. CDR1 and CDR2 from the germline V gene are SGDLS and YYNGEE. The V gene lost 2 bases and the J gene lost 10 bases, with 17 bases spanning the gap. The CDR3 sequence is CASSVTRGPGSQYF. The CDR3 DNA reads TGTGCCAGCAGCGTTACAAGGGGTCCGGGTTCGCAGTATTTT.

The gene calls are TRBV6-5 and TRBJ2-7; 8 bases match TRBD1. This CDR3 is built from 15 residues. The germline CDR1 and CDR2 sequences are MNHEY and SVGAGI. After removal of 0 bases from V and 2 bases from J, the junction contained 3 bases not matched to a gene. CDR3 DNA sequence: TGTGCCAGCAGTTACTCGAGGGGACAGGCCTACGAGCAGTACTTC. It specifies CASSYSRGQAYEQYF.

The genes are TRBV4-3 and TRBJ2-1; D not resolved. CDR1 and CDR2 (germline): LGHNA, YSLEER. V was shortened by 3 bases and J by 6 bases, with 9 bases between the two germline ends. This CDR3 contains 13 residues. The CDR3 DNA reads TGCGCCAGCAGCCACTTATTTTTCAATGAGCAGTTCTTC. Translated: CASSHLFFNEQFF.